This T cell receptor beta chain was sequenced in a study of T cell responses to AZD1222 COVID-19 vaccine. The overall study: Investigators merged groups given second doses at roughly 4 or roughly 12 weeks.

Germline assignment: CDR1 SEHNR and CDR2 FQNEAQ (reference sequence). The CDR3 loop spans 14 amino acids. V was clipped by 3 bases and J by 4 bases, with 12 bases between them. A note on this clone: Its antigen is not identified.

Findings and limits, study-wide: Spike-specific TCR breadth and depth were elevated following two AZD1222 doses.

Clones were sequenced by immunoSEQ multiplex PCR, and TCRdb holds only the in-frame ones, with some missing. There are roughly 130,000 clones in the sample; approximately 90% occur only once, and about 3% lies in the top ten. The chain carries TRBV7-9 and TRBJ1-1, with D tentatively TRBD1 (5 bases). The receptor was isolated from an adult in good health. The source was peripheral blood, collected on day 0 of AZD1222 vaccination. The CDR3 is CASSFAGRSTEAFF. CDR3 in DNA: TGTGCCAGCAGCTTTGCAGGGAGGAGCACTGAAGCTTTCTTT.